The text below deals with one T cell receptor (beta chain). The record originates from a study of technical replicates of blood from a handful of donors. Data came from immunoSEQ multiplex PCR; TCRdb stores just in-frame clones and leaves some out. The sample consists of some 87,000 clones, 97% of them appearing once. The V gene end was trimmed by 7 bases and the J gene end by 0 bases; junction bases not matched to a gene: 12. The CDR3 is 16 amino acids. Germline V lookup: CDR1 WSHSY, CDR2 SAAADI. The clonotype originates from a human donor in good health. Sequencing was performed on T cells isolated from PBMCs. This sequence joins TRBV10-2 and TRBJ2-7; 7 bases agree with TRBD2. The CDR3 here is CASTARLAQSSYEQYF. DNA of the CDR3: TGCGCCAGCACCGCAAGACTAGCCCAGAGCTCCTACGAGCAGTACTTC.